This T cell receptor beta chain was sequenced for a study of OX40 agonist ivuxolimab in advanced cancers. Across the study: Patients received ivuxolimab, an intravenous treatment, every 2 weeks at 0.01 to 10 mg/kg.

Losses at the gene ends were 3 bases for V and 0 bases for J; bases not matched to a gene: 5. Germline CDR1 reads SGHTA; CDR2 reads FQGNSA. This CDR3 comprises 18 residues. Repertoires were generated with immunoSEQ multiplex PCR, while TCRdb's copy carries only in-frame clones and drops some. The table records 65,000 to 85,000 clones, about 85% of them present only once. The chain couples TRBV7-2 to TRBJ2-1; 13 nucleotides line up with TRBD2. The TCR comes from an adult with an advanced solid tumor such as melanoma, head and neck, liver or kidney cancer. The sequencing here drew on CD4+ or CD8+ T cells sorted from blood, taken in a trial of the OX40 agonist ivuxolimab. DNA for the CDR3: TGTGCCAGCAGCTTCTCCGGGACTAGCGGGATCTCCTACAATGAGCAGTTCTTC. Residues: CASSFSGTSGISYNEQFF.